The text below deals with one T cell receptor beta chain. What it binds is not known. These data originate in a study of CD8+ T cells in alopecia areata. Across the whole study: Each day, treated patients took oral tofacitinib twice, at 5 to 10 mg per dose.

V was shortened by 1 base and J by 1 base, with 8 bases between the two germline ends. CDR1 SGHNT and CDR2 YYREEE come from the germline V gene (reference sequence). The length of the CDR3 is 14 residues. This sample's treatment: oral pan-JAK inhibitor, 5-10 mg twice daily. Extraction of RNA preceded its reverse transcription into cDNA, which served as the sequencing template. Sequencing used immunoSEQ multiplex PCR; TCRdb keeps in-frame clones, though not all of them. Counted here are around 200,000 clones, approximately 56% occurring once; the ten biggest clones make up over 0.55%. Study results and caveats: Affected scalp, especially in alopecia totalis/universalis, had a higher clonality than normal scalp did.

V usage is TRBV5-4 and J usage is TRBJ1-1; D unclear. This specimen consisted of CD4+ T cells sorted from blood, obtained at week 4, from a patient treated with tofacitinib. The sequence derives from a human donor with alopecia areata. CDR3 amino acids: CASSLFFKNTEAFF. The CDR3 nucleotides read TGTGCCAGCAGCTTGTTTTTCAAGAACACTGAAGCTTTCTTT.